Sequencing of this T cell receptor (beta chain) was carried out in a study of blood T cells in healthy people across ages. A second PCR of 7 to 11 cycles used a sample-barcoded 5' primer and a J-beta primer mix. There were at least 3 million CDR3-containing paired-end reads obtained from each sample. In TCRdb, the 5' RACE reads were re-called with MiXCR into one record per CDR3 protein. Here the sample spans around 650,000 distinct CDR3 sequences, roughly 32% being singletons. General study points: TCR beta diversity per million T cells fell roughly linearly with age. Any conclusive comparison of naive versus antigen-experienced cells was prevented by using unsorted PBMCs.

A few counts support this clonotype. Its cognate antigen is unknown. The CDR3 loop spans 11 amino acids. V was trimmed by 3 bases and J by 9 bases, leaving 9 bases between them. Germline-derived CDR1 and CDR2 are DFQATT and SNEGSKA (reference sequence). The TCR was taken from an elderly woman in good health. V and J are TRBV20-1 and TRBJ1-5; a possible D gene is TRBD1 (5 bases). The sequenced sample consisted of blood. The DNA for the CDR3 is TGCAGTGCTAGCCCCCAGGGGCCCCAGCATTTT. It encodes CSASPQGPQHF.